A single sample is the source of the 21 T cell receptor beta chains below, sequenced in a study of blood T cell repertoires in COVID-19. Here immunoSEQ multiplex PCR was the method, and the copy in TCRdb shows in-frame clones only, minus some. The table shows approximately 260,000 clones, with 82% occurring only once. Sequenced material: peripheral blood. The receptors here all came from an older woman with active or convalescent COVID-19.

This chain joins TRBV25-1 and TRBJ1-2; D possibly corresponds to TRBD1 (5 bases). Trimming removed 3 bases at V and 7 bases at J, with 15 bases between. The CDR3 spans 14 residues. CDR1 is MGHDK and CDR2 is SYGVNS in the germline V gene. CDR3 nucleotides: TGTGCCAGCAGTGATCACCAAGGGGTTAGTGGCTACACCTTC. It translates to CASSDHQGVSGYTF.

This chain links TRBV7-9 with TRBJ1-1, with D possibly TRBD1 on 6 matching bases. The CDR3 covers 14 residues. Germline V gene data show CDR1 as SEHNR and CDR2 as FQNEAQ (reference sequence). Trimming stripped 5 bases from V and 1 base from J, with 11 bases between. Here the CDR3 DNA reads TGTGCCAGCAGCCGAGGGGGTCAGAACACTGAAGCTTTCTTT. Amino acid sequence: CASSRGGQNTEAFF. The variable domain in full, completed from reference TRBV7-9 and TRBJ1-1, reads DTGVSQNPRHKITKRGQNVTFRCDPISEHNRLYWYRQTLGQGPEFLTYFQNEAQLEKSRLLSDRFSAERPKGSFSTLEIQRTEQGDSAMYLCASSRGGQNTEAFFGQGTRLTVV.

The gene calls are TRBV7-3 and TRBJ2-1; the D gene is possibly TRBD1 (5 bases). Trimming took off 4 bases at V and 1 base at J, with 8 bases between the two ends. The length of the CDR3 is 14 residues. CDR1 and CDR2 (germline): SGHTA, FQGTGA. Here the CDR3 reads CASSSQGSYNEQFF. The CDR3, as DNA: TGTGCCAGCAGCTCGCAGGGATCCTACAATGAGCAGTTCTTC.

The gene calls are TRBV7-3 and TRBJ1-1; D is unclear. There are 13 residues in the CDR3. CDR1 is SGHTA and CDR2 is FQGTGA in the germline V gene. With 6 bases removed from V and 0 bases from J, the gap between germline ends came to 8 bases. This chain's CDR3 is CASRSILNTEAFF. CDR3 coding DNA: TGTGCCAGCAGGTCAATTTTGAACACTGAAGCTTTCTTT.

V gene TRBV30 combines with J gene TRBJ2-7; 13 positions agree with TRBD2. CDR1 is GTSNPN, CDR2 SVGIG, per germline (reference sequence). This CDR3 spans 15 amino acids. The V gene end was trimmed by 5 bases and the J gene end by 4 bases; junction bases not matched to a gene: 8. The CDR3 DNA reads TGTGCCTGGGAGGAGAGGACTAGCGGGGGTTACGAGCAGTACTTC. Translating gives CAWEERTSGGYEQYF. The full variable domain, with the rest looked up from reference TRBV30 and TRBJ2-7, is SQTIHQWPATLVQPVGSPLSLECTVEGTSNPNLYWYRQAAGRGLQLLFYSVGIGQISSEVPQNLSASRPQDRQFILSSKKLLLSDSGFYLCAWEERTSGGYEQYFGPGTRLTVT.

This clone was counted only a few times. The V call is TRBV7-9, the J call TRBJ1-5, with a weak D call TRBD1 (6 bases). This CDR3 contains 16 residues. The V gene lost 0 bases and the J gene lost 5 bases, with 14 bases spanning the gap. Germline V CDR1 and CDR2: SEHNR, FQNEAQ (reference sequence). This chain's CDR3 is CASSLAHGAGDQPQHF. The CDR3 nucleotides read TGTGCCAGCAGCTTAGCGCACGGTGCAGGGGATCAGCCCCAGCATTTT.

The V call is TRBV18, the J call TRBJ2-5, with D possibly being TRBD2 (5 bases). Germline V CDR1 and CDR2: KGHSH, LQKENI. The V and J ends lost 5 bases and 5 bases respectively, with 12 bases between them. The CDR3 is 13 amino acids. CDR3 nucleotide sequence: TGTGCCAGCTCAATCAACGGGGATGAGACCCAGTACTTC. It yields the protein CASSINGDETQYF.

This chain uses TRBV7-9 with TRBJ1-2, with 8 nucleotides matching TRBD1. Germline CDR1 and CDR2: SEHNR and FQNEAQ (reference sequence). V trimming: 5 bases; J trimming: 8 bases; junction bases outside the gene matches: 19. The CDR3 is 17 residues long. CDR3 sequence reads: CASSLGDLDRALFGYTF. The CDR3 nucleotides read TGTGCCAGCAGCCTAGGTGACCTGGACAGGGCACTCTTCGGCTACACCTTC.

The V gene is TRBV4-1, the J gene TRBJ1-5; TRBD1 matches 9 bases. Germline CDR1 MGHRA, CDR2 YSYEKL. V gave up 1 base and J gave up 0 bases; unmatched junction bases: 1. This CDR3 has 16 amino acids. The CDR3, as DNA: TGCGCCAGCAGCCAAGGGACAGGGGATAGCAATCAGCCCCAGCATTTT. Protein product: CASSQGTGDSNQPQHF.

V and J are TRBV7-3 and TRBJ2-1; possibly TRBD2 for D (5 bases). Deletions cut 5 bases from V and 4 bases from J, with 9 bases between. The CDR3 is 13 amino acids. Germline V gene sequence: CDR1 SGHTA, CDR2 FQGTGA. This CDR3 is CASSLGEYNEQFF. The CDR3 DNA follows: TGTGCCAGCAGCCTCGGGGAGTACAATGAGCAGTTCTTC. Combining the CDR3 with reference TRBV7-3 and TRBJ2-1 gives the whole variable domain GAGVSQTPSNKVTEKGKYVELRCDPISGHTALYWYRQSLGQGPEFLIYFQGTGAADDSGLPNDRFFAVRPEGSVSTLKIQRTERGDSAVYLCASSLGEYNEQFFGPGTRLTVL.

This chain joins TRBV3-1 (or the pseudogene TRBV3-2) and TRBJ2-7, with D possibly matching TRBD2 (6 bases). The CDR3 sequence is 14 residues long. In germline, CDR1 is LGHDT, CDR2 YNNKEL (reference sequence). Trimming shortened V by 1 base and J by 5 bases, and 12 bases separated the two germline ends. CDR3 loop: CASSQAAGFDEQYF. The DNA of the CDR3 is TGTGCCAGCAGCCAAGCAGCGGGTTTCGACGAGCAGTACTTC.

The CDR3 DNA is TGTGCCATTAAGGAAGGGGGGGAGTCAGGCAATCAGCCCCAGCATTTT. Its protein is CAIKEGGESGNQPQHF. The V and J genes are TRBV10-3 and TRBJ1-5; tentatively, D is TRBD1 (6 bases). In germline, CDR1 is ENHRY, CDR2 SYGVKD. Trimming shortened V by 9 bases and J by 2 bases, and 20 bases separated the two germline ends. This CDR3 has 16 residues.

CDR3 DNA sequence: TGTGCCAGCAGCCCCCAAGGACAGAGCGGGGGCGAGCAGTACTTC. Its translation is CASSPQGQSGGEQYF. The chain has TRBV7-3 and TRBJ2-7; 8 nucleotides agree with TRBD2. V lost 5 bases to trimming and J lost 6 bases; unmatched junction nucleotides: 12. Per the germline V gene, CDR1 is SGHTA and CDR2 is FQGTGA. The CDR3 consists of 15 residues.

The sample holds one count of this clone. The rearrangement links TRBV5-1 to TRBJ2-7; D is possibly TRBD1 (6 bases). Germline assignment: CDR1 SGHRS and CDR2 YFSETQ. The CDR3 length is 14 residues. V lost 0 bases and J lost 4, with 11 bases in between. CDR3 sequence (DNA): TGCGCCAGCAGCTTGGAGCCAGGGGAGTACGAGCAGTACTTC. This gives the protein CASSLEPGEYEQYF.

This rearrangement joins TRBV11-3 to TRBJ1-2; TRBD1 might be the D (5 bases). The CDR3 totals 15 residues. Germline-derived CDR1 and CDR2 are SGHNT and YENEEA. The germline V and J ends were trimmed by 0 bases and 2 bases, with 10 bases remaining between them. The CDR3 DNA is TGTGCCAGCAGCTTAGAGACAGAAAGAAACTATGGCTACACCTTC. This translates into CASSLETERNYGYTF.

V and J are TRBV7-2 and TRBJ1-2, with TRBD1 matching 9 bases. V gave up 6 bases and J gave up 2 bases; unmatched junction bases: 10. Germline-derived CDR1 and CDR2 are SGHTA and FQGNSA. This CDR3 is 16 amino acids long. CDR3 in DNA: TGTGCCAGCAGGTCCGGGACAGGGTCAATGAACTATGGCTACACCTTC. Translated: CASRSGTGSMNYGYTF.

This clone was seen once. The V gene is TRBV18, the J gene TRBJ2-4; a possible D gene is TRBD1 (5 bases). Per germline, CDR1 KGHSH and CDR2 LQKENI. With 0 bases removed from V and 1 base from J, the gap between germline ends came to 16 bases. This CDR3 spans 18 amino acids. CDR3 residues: CASSPPNLGAAAKNIQYF. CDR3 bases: TGTGCCAGCTCACCACCGAATCTAGGGGCCGCGGCCAAAAACATTCAGTACTTC.

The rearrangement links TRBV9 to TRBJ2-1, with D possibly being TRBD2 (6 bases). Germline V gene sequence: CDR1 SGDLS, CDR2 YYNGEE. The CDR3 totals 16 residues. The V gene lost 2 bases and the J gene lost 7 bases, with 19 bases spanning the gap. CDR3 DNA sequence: TGTGCCAGCAGCGTCAGCCTCGGGGGTTCGTTAAATGAGCAGTTCTTC. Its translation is CASSVSLGGSLNEQFF.

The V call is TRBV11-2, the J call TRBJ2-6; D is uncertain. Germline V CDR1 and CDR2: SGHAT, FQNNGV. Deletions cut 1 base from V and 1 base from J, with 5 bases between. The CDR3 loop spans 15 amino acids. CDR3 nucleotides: TGTGCCAGCAGCTTAGCCCTGTCTGGGGCCAACGTCCTGACTTTC. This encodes CASSLALSGANVLTF.

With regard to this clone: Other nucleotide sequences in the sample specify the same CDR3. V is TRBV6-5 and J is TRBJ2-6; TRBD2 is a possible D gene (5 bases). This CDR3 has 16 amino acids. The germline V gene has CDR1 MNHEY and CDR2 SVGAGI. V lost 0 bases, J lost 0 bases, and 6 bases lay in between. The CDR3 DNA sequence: TGTGCCAGCAGTTACTCTGGAGGCTCTGGGGCCAACGTCCTGACTTTC. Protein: CASSYSGGSGANVLTF.

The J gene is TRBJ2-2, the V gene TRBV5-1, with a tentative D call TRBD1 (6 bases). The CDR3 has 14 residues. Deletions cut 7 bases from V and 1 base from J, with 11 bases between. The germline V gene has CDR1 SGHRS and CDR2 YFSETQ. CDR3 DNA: TGCGCCAGCTCAGGACAGAGGAACACCGGGGAGCTGTTTTTT. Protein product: CASSGQRNTGELFF.